The T cell receptor (beta chain) under discussion was sequenced for a study of shared clonotypes between healthy human individuals. General observations from the study: Blood alone was sampled, and tissue repertoires likely differ.

The V gene end was trimmed by 4 bases and the J gene end by 1 base; junction bases not matched to a gene: 10. Germline V lookup: CDR1 GTSNPN, CDR2 SVGIG (reference sequence). The CDR3 covers 16 residues. PCR replicates performed on unsorted PBMC used approximately 0.3 ug DNA, around 33,000 T cell genomes. The assay was immunoSEQ multiplex PCR, and TCRdb's table has in-frame clones only and misses some. The profile covers 450,000 to 500,000 clones, with about 84% appearing a single time and about an eighth taken by the ten largest. Points on this clone: The antigen remains undetermined.

This clonotype was obtained from a woman between 40 and 50 years old in good health. Some clones in this sample may be carry-over from other donors' samples. The sequenced material came from PBMCs. V and J are TRBV30 and TRBJ1-3, with 7 bases identical to TRBD1. As DNA, the CDR3 is TGTGCCTGGACGAAGACAGGGTATAGATCTGGAAACACCATATATTTT. Protein sequence: CAWTKTGYRSGNTIYF.